This T cell receptor (beta chain) was found in a study of T-cell memory formation after mild COVID-19. TCRdb called the 5' RACE reads again in MiXCR, with one record for every CDR3 protein. The sample shows approximately 240,000 distinct CDR3 sequences, about 16% of them seen only once. This clonotype showed up just a few times. Germline CDR1 reads DFQATT; CDR2 reads SNEGSKA (reference sequence). CDR3 size: 14 residues. With 5 bases removed from V and 2 bases from J, the gap between germline ends came to 16 bases. This clonotype was sampled from a man aged 18 to 35 who had mild COVID-19 (a few samples of this study predate the infection). Cell type and time point are not known. The rearrangement links TRBV20-1 to TRBJ2-7; D remains ambiguous. Sequencing input: PBMCs or a T cell subset sorted from them (not recorded which). This chain's CDR3 is CSAHSGASPYEQYF. In nucleotides, the CDR3 is TGCAGTGCTCATTCAGGTGCGTCTCCCTACGAGCAGTACTTC.